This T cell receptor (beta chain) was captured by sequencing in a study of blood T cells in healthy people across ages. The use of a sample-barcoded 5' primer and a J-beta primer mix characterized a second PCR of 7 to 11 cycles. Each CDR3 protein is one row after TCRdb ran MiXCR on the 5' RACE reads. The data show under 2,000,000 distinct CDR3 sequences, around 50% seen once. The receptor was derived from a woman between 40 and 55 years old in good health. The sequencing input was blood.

The CDR3 reads CASSRMGQNTEAFF. The CDR3 DNA sequence: TGTGCCAGCAGCCGAATGGGACAGAACACTGAAGCTTTCTTT. The rearrangement uses TRBV4-2 and TRBJ1-1; TRBD1 might be the D (6 bases). Germline CDR1 LGHNA, CDR2 YNFKEQ. Trimming shortened V by 4 bases and J by 1 base, and 10 bases separated the two germline ends. CDR3 size: 14 residues.